This is a list of T cell receptor beta chains from one sample in a study of CD8+CD57+ T cells in acquired aplastic anemia. A single record per CDR3 protein comes from TCRdb applying MiXCR to the reads. Of about 240,000 distinct CDR3 sequences in the sample, around 46% were seen once. The sample consisted of sorted CD4+, CD8+, or CD8+CD57+ T cells (not recorded which) from PBMCs. The receptors were sampled from a human donor with aplastic anemia. Both conserved end residues are part of each CDR3. Each record gives: J gene, V gene, D gene, clone size, CDR3 protein, CDR3 DNA. A D gene is named only where the DNA matches it firmly. Rows may omit the clone size; those that give it use once, few, many or a size class.

J gene: TRBJ2-1
V gene: TRBV7-9
D gene: NA
clone size: NA
CDR3 protein: CASRGHQGNEQFF
CDR3 DNA: TGTGCCAGCAGGGGGCATCAGGGCAATGAGCAGTTCTTC

J gene: TRBJ1-2
V gene: TRBV20-1
D gene: TRBD1
clone size: NA
CDR3 protein: CSASRGTGNYGYTF
CDR3 DNA: TGCAGTGCTAGCCGAGGGACAGGGAACTATGGCTACACCTTC

J gene: TRBJ1-1
V gene: TRBV11-2
D gene: TRBD1
clone size: NA
CDR3 protein: CASSLLSGGRTEASF
CDR3 DNA: TGTGCCAGCAGCTTATTATCAGGGGGCCGCACTGAAGCTTCCTTT

J gene: TRBJ2-7
V gene: TRBV11-1
D gene: TRBD1
clone size: many
CDR3 protein: CASSSTGVSEQYF
CDR3 DNA: TGTGCCAGCAGCTCGACAGGGGTTTCCGAGCAGTACTTC

J gene: TRBJ2-1
V gene: TRBV4-2
D gene: NA
clone size: many
CDR3 protein: CASSQDIGDNEQFF
CDR3 DNA: TGTGCCAGCAGCCAAGATATCGGGGACAATGAGCAGTTCTTC

J gene: TRBJ1-5
V gene: TRBV19
D gene: NA
clone size: NA
CDR3 protein: CASADRSRGGNQPQHF
CDR3 DNA: TGTGCCAGTGCGGACAGATCCCGTGGCGGAAATCAGCCCCAGCATTTT

J gene: TRBJ2-7
V gene: TRBV11-1
D gene: TRBD2
clone size: NA
CDR3 protein: CASSLRGLAGGYEQYF
CDR3 DNA: TGTGCCAGCAGCTTACGTGGGCTAGCGGGAGGCTACGAGCAGTACTTC

J gene: TRBJ2-7
V gene: TRBV24-1
D gene: NA
clone size: NA
CDR3 protein: CATSESTGTPREQYF
CDR3 DNA: TGTGCCACCAGTGAATCCACCGGGACCCCGAGGGAGCAGTACTTC

J gene: TRBJ1-2
V gene: TRBV20-1
D gene: NA
clone size: NA
CDR3 protein: CSARVRKEVYGYTF
CDR3 DNA: TGCAGTGCTAGAGTAAGGAAGGAGGTCTATGGCTACACCTTC

J gene: TRBJ1-6
V gene: TRBV19
D gene: TRBD1
clone size: NA
CDR3 protein: CASSIRQGGNSPLHF
CDR3 DNA: TGTGCCAGTAGTATCCGACAGGGCGGTAATTCACCCCTCCACTTT

J gene: TRBJ2-3
V gene: TRBV25-1
D gene: TRBD2
clone size: NA
CDR3 protein: CASSHGRREGDTQYF
CDR3 DNA: TGTGCCAGCAGCCACGGCCGGCGGGAGGGGGATACGCAGTATTTT

J gene: TRBJ2-5
V gene: TRBV4-1
D gene: TRBD2
clone size: many
CDR3 protein: CASSRTETSGGKDQYF
CDR3 DNA: TGCGCCAGCAGCCGTACTGAGACTAGCGGGGGTAAAGACCAGTACTTC

J gene: TRBJ2-1
V gene: TRBV15
D gene: TRBD2
clone size: NA
CDR3 protein: CATSPPLLAGAGNEQFF
CDR3 DNA: TGTGCCACCAGCCCGCCGTTACTAGCGGGAGCTGGGAATGAGCAGTTCTTC

J gene: TRBJ1-2
V gene: TRBV24-1
D gene: NA
clone size: NA
CDR3 protein: CATSDGTSGHGYTF
CDR3 DNA: TGTGCCACCAGTGATGGGACTAGCGGGCATGGCTACACCTTC

J gene: TRBJ1-5
V gene: TRBV6-9
D gene: NA
clone size: few
CDR3 protein: CASTAKPGPYQPQHF
CDR3 DNA: TGTGCCAGCACCGCCAAACCGGGACCATATCAGCCCCAGCATTTT

J gene: TRBJ1-3
V gene: TRBV19
D gene: TRBD1
clone size: NA
CDR3 protein: CASSMGQGASGNTIYF
CDR3 DNA: TGTGCCAGTAGTATGGGACAGGGGGCATCTGGAAACACCATATATTTT

J gene: TRBJ1-2
V gene: TRBV20-1
D gene: TRBD1
clone size: many
CDR3 protein: CSAGRDRERGGYTF
CDR3 DNA: TGCAGTGCTGGGAGGGACAGGGAGAGGGGTGGCTACACCTTC

J gene: TRBJ2-5
V gene: TRBV15
D gene: NA
clone size: few
CDR3 protein: CATSLPPMRETQYF
CDR3 DNA: TGTGCCACCAGCCTACCCCCGATGAGGGAGACCCAGTACTTC

J gene: TRBJ1-5
V gene: TRBV7-9
D gene: NA
clone size: many
CDR3 protein: CASSEQQGSGDQPQHF
CDR3 DNA: TGTGCCAGCAGCGAACAACAGGGTTCTGGGGATCAGCCCCAGCATTTT

J gene: TRBJ2-3
V gene: TRBV7-2
D gene: NA
clone size: NA
CDR3 protein: CASSRVLGGGTDTQYF
CDR3 DNA: TGTGCCAGCAGCCGAGTTTTAGGCGGGGGCACAGATACGCAGTATTTT

J gene: TRBJ2-2
V gene: TRBV6-4
D gene: TRBD1
clone size: NA
CDR3 protein: CASSAVGTDYNEQFF
CDR3 DNA: TGTGCCAGCAGTGCTGTCGGGACAGACTACAATGAGCAGTTTTTT

J gene: TRBJ2-2
V gene: TRBV9
D gene: NA
clone size: few
CDR3 protein: CASSVSGTGELFF
CDR3 DNA: TGTGCCAGCAGCGTAAGTGGGACCGGGGAGCTGTTTTTT

J gene: TRBJ1-1
V gene: TRBV5-5
D gene: TRBD1
clone size: many
CDR3 protein: CASSLAPDRGTEAFF
CDR3 DNA: TGTGCCAGCAGCTTGGCTCCGGACAGGGGCACTGAAGCTTTCTTT

J gene: TRBJ2-5
V gene: TRBV2
D gene: NA
clone size: NA
CDR3 protein: CASSVVISGEQYF
CDR3 DNA: TGTGCCAGCAGCGTAGTGATCTCCGGGGAGCAGTACTTC

J gene: TRBJ1-6
V gene: TRBV14
D gene: NA
clone size: few
CDR3 protein: CASSQDSAALHF
CDR3 DNA: TGTGCCAGCAGCCAAGATTCAGCAGCCCTCCACTTT

J gene: TRBJ2-4
V gene: TRBV12-3/TRBV12-4
D gene: NA
clone size: few
CDR3 protein: CASRHGGHRGIQYF
CDR3 DNA: TGTGCCAGCAGACACGGGGGGCATCGGGGCATTCAGTACTTC

J gene: TRBJ2-7
V gene: TRBV29-1
D gene: NA
clone size: many
CDR3 protein: CSVEQGRNYEQYF
CDR3 DNA: TGCAGCGTTGAACAGGGGCGAAACTACGAGCAGTACTTC

J gene: TRBJ2-5
V gene: TRBV25-1
D gene: NA
clone size: NA
CDR3 protein: CASSEYRTQKETQYF
CDR3 DNA: TGTGCCAGCAGTGAATATCGGACACAAAAAGAGACCCAGTACTTC

J gene: TRBJ1-1
V gene: TRBV9
D gene: NA
clone size: NA
CDR3 protein: CAGSVVQGNTEAFF
CDR3 DNA: TGTGCCGGTAGCGTAGTGCAGGGGAACACTGAAGCTTTCTTT

J gene: TRBJ2-3
V gene: TRBV7-9
D gene: TRBD2
clone size: many
CDR3 protein: CASSLAGGSTDTQYF
CDR3 DNA: TGTGCCAGCAGCTTAGCGGGGGGGAGCACAGATACGCAGTATTTT

J gene: TRBJ2-7
V gene: TRBV7-3
D gene: NA
clone size: many
CDR3 protein: CASSSEGLDTGPYEQYF
CDR3 DNA: TGTGCCAGCAGCTCGGAGGGATTGGACACCGGACCCTACGAGCAGTACTTC

J gene: TRBJ2-1
V gene: TRBV7-9
D gene: TRBD2
clone size: few
CDR3 protein: CASRGLAGGNEQFF
CDR3 DNA: TGTGCCAGCAGAGGCCTAGCGGGCGGTAATGAGCAGTTCTTC

J gene: TRBJ1-6
V gene: TRBV24-1
D gene: NA
clone size: NA
CDR3 protein: CATSLDRFNSPLHF
CDR3 DNA: TGTGCCACCTCCCTAGATAGGTTCAATTCACCCCTCCACTTT

J gene: TRBJ2-1
V gene: TRBV6-5
D gene: NA
clone size: few
CDR3 protein: CASSLPDSRNEQFF
CDR3 DNA: TGTGCCAGCAGTTTGCCCGACAGTCGCAATGAGCAGTTCTTC

J gene: TRBJ1-6
V gene: TRBV20-1
D gene: NA
clone size: NA
CDR3 protein: CSAGQHNSPLHF
CDR3 DNA: TGCAGTGCTGGACAGCATAATTCACCCCTCCACTTT

J gene: TRBJ2-7
V gene: TRBV9
D gene: NA
clone size: once
CDR3 protein: CASSVGIGVAGQYF
CDR3 DNA: TGTGCCAGCAGCGTGGGTATAGGGGTCGCCGGGCAGTACTTC

J gene: TRBJ1-5
V gene: TRBV19
D gene: TRBD1
clone size: NA
CDR3 protein: CASSGIEQGDQPQHF
CDR3 DNA: TGTGCCAGTAGTGGAATTGAACAGGGGGATCAGCCCCAGCATTTT

J gene: TRBJ1-5
V gene: TRBV10-3
D gene: TRBD1
clone size: NA
CDR3 protein: CAISDRTGTGFSQPQHF
CDR3 DNA: TGTGCCATCAGTGACCGTACCGGGACAGGGTTCAGTCAGCCCCAGCATTTT

J gene: TRBJ1-1
V gene: TRBV4-1
D gene: NA
clone size: many
CDR3 protein: CASSQTGKMNTEAFF
CDR3 DNA: TGCGCCAGCAGCCAAACGGGAAAAATGAACACTGAAGCTTTCTTT

J gene: TRBJ2-1
V gene: TRBV14
D gene: TRBD2
clone size: many
CDR3 protein: CASSPPTSADEQFF
CDR3 DNA: TGTGCCAGCAGCCCCCCGACTAGCGCAGATGAGCAGTTCTTC

J gene: TRBJ1-5
V gene: TRBV20-1
D gene: TRBD1
clone size: many
CDR3 protein: CSASDRDSNQPQHF
CDR3 DNA: TGCAGTGCTTCGGACAGGGATAGCAATCAGCCCCAGCATTTT

J gene: TRBJ2-4
V gene: TRBV27
D gene: NA
clone size: NA
CDR3 protein: CASRMTVLAKNIQYF
CDR3 DNA: TGTGCCAGCAGGATGACAGTACTAGCCAAAAACATTCAGTACTTC

J gene: TRBJ1-3
V gene: TRBV29-1
D gene: NA
clone size: NA
CDR3 protein: CSVPMGGNTIYF
CDR3 DNA: TGCAGCGTCCCAATGGGTGGAAACACCATATATTTT

J gene: TRBJ1-2
V gene: TRBV10-2
D gene: NA
clone size: NA
CDR3 protein: CASSDHPLTGIYGYTF
CDR3 DNA: TGCGCCAGCAGTGATCACCCTCTCACAGGGATCTATGGCTACACCTTC

J gene: TRBJ2-5
V gene: TRBV25-1
D gene: NA
clone size: NA
CDR3 protein: CASSALAAYQETQYF
CDR3 DNA: TGTGCCAGCAGTGCGCTGGCAGCGTACCAAGAGACCCAGTACTTC

J gene: TRBJ1-1
V gene: TRBV5-1
D gene: TRBD1
clone size: many
CDR3 protein: CASSSYAGGGTEAFF
CDR3 DNA: TGCGCCAGCAGCTCTTACGCAGGGGGCGGGACTGAAGCTTTCTTT

J gene: TRBJ2-5
V gene: TRBV12-3/TRBV12-4
D gene: NA
clone size: NA
CDR3 protein: CASSFTGSARETQYF
CDR3 DNA: TGTGCCAGCAGTTTCACAGGATCTGCGAGAGAGACCCAGTACTTC

J gene: TRBJ2-6
V gene: TRBV14
D gene: TRBD2
clone size: NA
CDR3 protein: CASSQGLAEANVLTF
CDR3 DNA: TGTGCCAGCAGCCAAGGACTAGCGGAGGCCAACGTCCTGACTTTC